At least ten counts were recorded for the clone carrying this TCR beta chain. The antigen is unknown. This CDR3 contains 13 residues. V dropped 7 bases and J dropped 3 bases, with 12 bases sitting between them. Each CDR3 protein is one row after TCRdb ran MiXCR on the RT-PCR reads. The data show about 520,000 distinct CDR3 sequences, approximately 6.9% seen once. The sample comes from a study of response to subunit inactivated influenza vaccine. Study observations and caveats: Seasonal influenza vaccination, on each occasion, was suggested by the authors to recruit few new T cells.

This rearrangement joins TRBV12-3 or TRBV12-4 to TRBJ1-1, with D perhaps TRBD1 (5 bases). This specimen consisted of PBMCs from blood, obtained roughly 24 months after vaccination. This TCR derives from a man aged 50-75 years who received an inactivated influenza vaccine. The DNA of the CDR3 is TGTGCCAGCACTTCGGGACGGTACACTGAAGCTTTCTTT. Amino acid sequence: CASTSGRYTEAFF.